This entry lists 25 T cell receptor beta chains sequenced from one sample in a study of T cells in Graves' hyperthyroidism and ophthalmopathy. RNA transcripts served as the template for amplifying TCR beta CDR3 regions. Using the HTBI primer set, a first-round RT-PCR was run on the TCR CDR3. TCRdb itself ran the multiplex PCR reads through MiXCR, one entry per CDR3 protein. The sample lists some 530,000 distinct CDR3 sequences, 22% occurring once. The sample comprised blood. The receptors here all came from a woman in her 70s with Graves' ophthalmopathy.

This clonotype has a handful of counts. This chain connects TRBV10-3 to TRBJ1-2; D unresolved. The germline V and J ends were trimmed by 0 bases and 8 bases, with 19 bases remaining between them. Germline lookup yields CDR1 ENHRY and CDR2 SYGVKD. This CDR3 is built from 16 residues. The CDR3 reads CAISESGPAPTEGYTF. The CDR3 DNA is TGTGCCATCAGTGAGTCTGGTCCAGCACCCACGGAGGGCTACACCTTC.

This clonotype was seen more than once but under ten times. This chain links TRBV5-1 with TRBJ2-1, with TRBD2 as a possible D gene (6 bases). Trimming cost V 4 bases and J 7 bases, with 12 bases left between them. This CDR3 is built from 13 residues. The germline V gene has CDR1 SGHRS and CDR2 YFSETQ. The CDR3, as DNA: TGCGCCAGCAGCGTCCGACTAGGGAATGAGCAGTTCTTC. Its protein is CASSVRLGNEQFF.

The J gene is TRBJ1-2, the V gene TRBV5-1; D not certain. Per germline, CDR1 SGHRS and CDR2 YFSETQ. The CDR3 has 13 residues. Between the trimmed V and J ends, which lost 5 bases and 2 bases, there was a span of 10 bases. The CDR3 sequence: CASRRAANYGYTF. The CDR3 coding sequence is TGCGCCAGCAGGCGAGCCGCGAACTATGGCTACACCTTC.

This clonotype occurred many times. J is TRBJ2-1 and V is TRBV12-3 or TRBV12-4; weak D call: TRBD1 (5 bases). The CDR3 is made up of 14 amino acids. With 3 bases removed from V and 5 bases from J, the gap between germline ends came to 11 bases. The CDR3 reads CASSFAGLHNEQFF. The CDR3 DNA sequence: TGTGCCAGCAGTTTTGCAGGGTTACACAATGAGCAGTTCTTC.

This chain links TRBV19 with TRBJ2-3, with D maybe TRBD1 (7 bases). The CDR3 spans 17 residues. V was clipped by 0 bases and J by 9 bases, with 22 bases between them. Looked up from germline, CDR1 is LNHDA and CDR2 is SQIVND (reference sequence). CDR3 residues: CASSIDANPTGRITQYF. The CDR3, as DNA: TGTGCCAGTAGTATAGATGCCAATCCGACAGGGAGGATCACGCAGTATTTT.

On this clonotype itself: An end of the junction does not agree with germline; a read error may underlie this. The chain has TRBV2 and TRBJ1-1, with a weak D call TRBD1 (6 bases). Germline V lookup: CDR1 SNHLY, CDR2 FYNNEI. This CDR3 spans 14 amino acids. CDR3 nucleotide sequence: TGTGCCAGCAGTGATCTAGGGGGAGTCGCTGAAGCTCTCTTT. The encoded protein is CASSDLGGVAEALF.

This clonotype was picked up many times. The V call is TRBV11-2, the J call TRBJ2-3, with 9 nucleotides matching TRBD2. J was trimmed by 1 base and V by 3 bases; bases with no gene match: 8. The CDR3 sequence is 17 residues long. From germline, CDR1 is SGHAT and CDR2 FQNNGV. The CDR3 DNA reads TGTGCCAGCAGCTTTAGCGGGAGAGTCCTAGGCACAGATACGCAGTATTTT. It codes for CASSFSGRVLGTDTQYF. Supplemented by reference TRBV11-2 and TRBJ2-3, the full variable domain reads EAGVAQSPRYKIIEKRQSVAFWCNPISGHATLYWYQQILGQGPKLLIQFQNNGVVDDSQLPKDRFSAERLKGVDSTLKIQPAKLEDSAVYLCASSFSGRVLGTDTQYFGPGTRLTVL.

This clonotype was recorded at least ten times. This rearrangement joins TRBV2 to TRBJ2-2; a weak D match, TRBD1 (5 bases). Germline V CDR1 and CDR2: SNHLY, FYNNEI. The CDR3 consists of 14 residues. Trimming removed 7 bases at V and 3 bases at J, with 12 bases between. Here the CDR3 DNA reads TGTGCCAGCAAACGACAGACGGACACCGGGGAGCTGTTTTTT. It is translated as CASKRQTDTGELFF. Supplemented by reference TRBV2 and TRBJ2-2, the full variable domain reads EPEVTQTPSHQVTQMGQEVILRCVPISNHLYFYWYRQILGQKVEFLVSFYNNEISEKSEIFDDQFSVERPDGSNFTLKIRSTKLEDSAMYFCASKRQTDTGELFFGEGSRLTVL.

CDR3 region: CASSVLGGGTYEQYF. The CDR3 region has the DNA TGTGCCAGCAGCGTCCTGGGGGGGGGTACCTACGAGCAGTACTTC. V gene TRBV7-3 combines with J gene TRBJ2-7; 7 nucleotides match TRBD2. The trim removed 5 bases at V and 2 bases at J, leaving 9 bases unmatched. Germline V lookup: CDR1 SGHTA, CDR2 FQGTGA. The CDR3 is made up of 15 amino acids.

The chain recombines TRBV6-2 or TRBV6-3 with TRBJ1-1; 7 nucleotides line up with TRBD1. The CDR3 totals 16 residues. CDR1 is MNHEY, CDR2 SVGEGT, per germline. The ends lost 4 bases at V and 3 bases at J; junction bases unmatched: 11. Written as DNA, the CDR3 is TGTGCCAGCAGTTTCAACCGAAGGGGGCTTGACACTGAAGCTTTCTTT. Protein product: CASSFNRRGLDTEAFF.

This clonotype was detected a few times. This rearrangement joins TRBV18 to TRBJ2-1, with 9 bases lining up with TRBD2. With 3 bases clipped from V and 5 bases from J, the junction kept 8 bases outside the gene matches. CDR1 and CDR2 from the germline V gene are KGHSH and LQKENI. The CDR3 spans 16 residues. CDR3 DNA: TGTGCCAGCTCACCTCTCGCGGGAGGGTTCGACAATGAGCAGTTCTTC. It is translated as CASSPLAGGFDNEQFF.

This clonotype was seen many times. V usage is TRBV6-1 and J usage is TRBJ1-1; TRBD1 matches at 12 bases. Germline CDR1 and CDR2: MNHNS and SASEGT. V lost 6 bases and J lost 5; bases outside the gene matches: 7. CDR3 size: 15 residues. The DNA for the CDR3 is TGTGCCAGCAGAGCCGGGACAGGGGGCTTTACTGAAGCTTTCTTT. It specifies CASRAGTGGFTEAFF.

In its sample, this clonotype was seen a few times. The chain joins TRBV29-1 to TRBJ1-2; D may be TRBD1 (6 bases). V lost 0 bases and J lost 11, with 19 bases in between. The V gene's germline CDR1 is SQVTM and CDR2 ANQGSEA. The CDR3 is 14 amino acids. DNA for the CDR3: TGCAGCGTTGAAGAGGCCCAGGGCAGGGGAAGGTACACCTTC. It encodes CSVEEAQGRGRYTF.

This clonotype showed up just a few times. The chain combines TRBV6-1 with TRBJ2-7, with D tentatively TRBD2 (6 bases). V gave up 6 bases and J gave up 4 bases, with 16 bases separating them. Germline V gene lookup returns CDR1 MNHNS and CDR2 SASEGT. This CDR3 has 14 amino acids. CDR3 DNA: TGTGCCAGCAGCGGCGGAGGACGGGGGTACGAGCAGTACTTC. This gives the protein CASSGGGRGYEQYF.

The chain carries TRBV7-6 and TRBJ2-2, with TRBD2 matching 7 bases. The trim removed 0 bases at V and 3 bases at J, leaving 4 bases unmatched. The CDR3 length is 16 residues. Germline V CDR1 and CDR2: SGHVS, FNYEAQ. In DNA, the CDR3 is TGTGCCAGCAGCTTAGCTCTAGCGGAGTACACCGGGGAGCTGTTTTTT. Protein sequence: CASSLALAEYTGELFF.

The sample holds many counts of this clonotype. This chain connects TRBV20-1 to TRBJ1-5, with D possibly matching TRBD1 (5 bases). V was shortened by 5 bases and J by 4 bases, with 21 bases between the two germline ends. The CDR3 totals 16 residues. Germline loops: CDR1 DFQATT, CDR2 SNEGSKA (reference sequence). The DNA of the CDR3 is TGCAGTGCTTTCCCTGGAGGTCAGGGTGGAAATCAGCCCCAGCATTTT. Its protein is CSAFPGGQGGNQPQHF.

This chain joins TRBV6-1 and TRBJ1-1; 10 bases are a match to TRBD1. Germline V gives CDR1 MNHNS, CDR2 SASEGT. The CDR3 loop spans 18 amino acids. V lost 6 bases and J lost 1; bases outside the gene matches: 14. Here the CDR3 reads CASSPGQGVGLANTEAFF. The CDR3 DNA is TGTGCCAGCAGCCCCGGACAGGGGGTAGGGTTAGCGAACACTGAAGCTTTCTTT.

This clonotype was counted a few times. In DNA form, the CDR3 reads TGTGCCAGCAGCCGATTACAGAACTATGGCTACACCTTC. It encodes CASSRLQNYGYTF. The chain uses TRBV7-9 and TRBJ1-2; D gene ambiguous. The CDR3 runs to 13 residues. V was clipped by 5 bases and J by 2 bases, with 9 bases between them. The germline V gene encodes CDR1 SEHNR and CDR2 FQNEAQ (reference sequence). Drawing the rest from reference TRBV7-9 and TRBJ1-2, the complete variable domain is DTGVSQNPRHKITKRGQNVTFRCDPISEHNRLYWYRQTLGQGPEFLTYFQNEAQLEKSRLLSDRFSAERPKGSFSTLEIQRTEQGDSAMYLCASSRLQNYGYTFGSGTRLTVV.

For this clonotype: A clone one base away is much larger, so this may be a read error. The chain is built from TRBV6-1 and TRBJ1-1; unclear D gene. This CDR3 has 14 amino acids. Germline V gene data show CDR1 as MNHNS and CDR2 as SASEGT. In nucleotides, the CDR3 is TGTGCCGGCAGTGAAGGACCGATGAACACTGAAGCTTTCTTT. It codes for CAGSEGPMNTEAFF.

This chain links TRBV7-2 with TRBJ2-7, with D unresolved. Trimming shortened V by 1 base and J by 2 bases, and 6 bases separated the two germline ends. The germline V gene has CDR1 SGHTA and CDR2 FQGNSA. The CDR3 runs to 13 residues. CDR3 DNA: TGTGCCAGCAGCTTAGTACTTGCCTACGAGCAGTACTTC. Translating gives CASSLVLAYEQYF.

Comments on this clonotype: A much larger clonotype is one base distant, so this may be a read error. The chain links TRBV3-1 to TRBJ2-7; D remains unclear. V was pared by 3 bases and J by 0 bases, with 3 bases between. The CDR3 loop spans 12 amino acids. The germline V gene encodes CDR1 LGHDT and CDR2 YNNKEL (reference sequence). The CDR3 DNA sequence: TGTGCCAGCAGCCACATCTCCTACGAGCAGTACTTC. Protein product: CASSHISYEQYF.

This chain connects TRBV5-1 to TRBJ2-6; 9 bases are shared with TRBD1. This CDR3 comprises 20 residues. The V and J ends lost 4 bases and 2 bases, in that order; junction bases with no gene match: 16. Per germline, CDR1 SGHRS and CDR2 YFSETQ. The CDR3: CASSAGFGTGIVTGANVLTF. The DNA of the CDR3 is TGCGCCAGCAGCGCCGGGTTCGGGACAGGGATCGTCACTGGGGCCAACGTCCTGACTTTC. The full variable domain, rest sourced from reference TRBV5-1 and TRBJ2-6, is KAGVTQTPRYLIKTRGQQVTLSCSPISGHRSVSWYQQTPGQGLQFLFEYFSETQRNKGNFPGRFSGRQFSNSRSEMNVSTLELGDSALYLCASSAGFGTGIVTGANVLTFGAGSRLTVL.

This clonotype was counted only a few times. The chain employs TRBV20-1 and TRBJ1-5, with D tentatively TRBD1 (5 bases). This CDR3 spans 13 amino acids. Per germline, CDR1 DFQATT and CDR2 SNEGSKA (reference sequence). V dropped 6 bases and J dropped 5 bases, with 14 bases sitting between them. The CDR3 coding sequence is TGCAGTGCATCAAGTGACAGAGATCAGCCCCAGCATTTT. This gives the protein CSASSDRDQPQHF.

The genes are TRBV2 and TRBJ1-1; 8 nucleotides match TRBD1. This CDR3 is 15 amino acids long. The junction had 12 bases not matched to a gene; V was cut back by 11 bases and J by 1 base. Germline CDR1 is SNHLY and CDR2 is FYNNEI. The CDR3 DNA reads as TGTGCCGGCATTGGGGACAGGCTATCGAACACTGAAGCTTTCTTT. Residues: CAGIGDRLSNTEAFF.

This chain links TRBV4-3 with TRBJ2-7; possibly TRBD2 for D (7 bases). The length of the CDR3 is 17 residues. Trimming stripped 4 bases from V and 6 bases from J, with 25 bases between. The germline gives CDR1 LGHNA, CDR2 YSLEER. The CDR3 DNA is TGCGCCAGCAGCCGATTGGGATCGGGGGGCTCCGACGGCGAGCAGTACTTC. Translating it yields CASSRLGSGGSDGEQYF.